The 30 T cell receptor beta chains below all came from one sample that was sequenced in a study of T cell responses to AZD1222 COVID-19 vaccine. Clones were read by immunoSEQ multiplex PCR, and TCRdb kept only the in-frame ones, dropping some. The data show tens of thousands of clones, roughly 91% seen once. The sample in question was peripheral blood, obtained on day 0 of MenACWY control vaccination. The receptors come from an adult in good health.

The rearrangement links TRBV5-1 to TRBJ2-2, with 7 nucleotides matching TRBD2. The germline V gene has CDR1 SGHRS and CDR2 YFSETQ. The CDR3 contains 15 residues. The J segment lost 2 bases and the V segment lost 5 bases, leaving 6 bases of the junction unmatched. Written as DNA, the CDR3 is TGCGCCAGCAGTGAAGGGACTACCAACACCGGGGAGCTGTTTTTT. It yields the protein CASSEGTTNTGELFF. Full variable domain (remainder filled in from reference TRBV5-1 and TRBJ2-2): KAGVTQTPRYLIKTRGQQVTLSCSPISGHRSVSWYQQTPGQGLQFLFEYFSETQRNKGNFPGRFSGRQFSNSRSEMNVSTLELGDSALYLCASSEGTTNTGELFFGEGSRLTVL.

This clone was seen only once. The V and J genes are TRBV5-1 and TRBJ1-6; 9 positions match TRBD1. Germline V gene data show CDR1 as SGHRS and CDR2 as YFSETQ. With V trimmed by 0 bases and J by 7 bases, 5 bases remained unmatched. The CDR3 extends over 16 amino acids. CDR3 sequence reads: CASSLAGQGLNSPLHF. DNA for the CDR3: TGCGCCAGCAGCTTGGCGGGACAGGGATTAAATTCACCCCTCCACTTT.

This clone was counted a single time. The chain combines TRBV7-2 with TRBJ1-2; D not certain. This CDR3 region has 15 residues. The ends were cut back, 4 bases at V and 5 bases at J, with 17 bases in the middle. Germline values: CDR1 SGHTA, CDR2 FQGNSA. CDR3 region: CASSSQALEGYGYTF. CDR3 sequence (DNA): TGTGCCAGCAGCTCGCAGGCCCTCGAGGGATATGGCTACACCTTC.

This clone was seen only a few times. V usage is TRBV24-1 and J usage is TRBJ1-1; TRBD1 agrees at 7 bases. The CDR3 totals 13 residues. V gave up 8 bases and J gave up 2 bases; unmatched junction bases: 4. Germline lookup yields CDR1 KGHDR and CDR2 SFDVKD. CDR3 bases: TGTGCCACCAAGACAGGGTTTAACACTGAAGCTTTCTTT. It translates to CATKTGFNTEAFF.

This clone was seen a single time. V is TRBV11-3 and J is TRBJ1-1; D not certain. The germline V and J ends were trimmed by 2 bases and 3 bases, with 13 bases remaining between them. CDR3 length equals 15 residues. CDR1 and CDR2 from the germline V gene are SGHNT and YENEEA. The CDR3 nucleotides read TGTGCCAGCAGCTTATACGGGGTATTGGACACTGAAGCTTTCTTT. This encodes CASSLYGVLDTEAFF.

A note on this clone: Sequence at one end of the junction differs from germline and may be a read error. This chain connects TRBV7-7 to TRBJ1-2; no clear D. The V gene's germline CDR1 is SSHAT and CDR2 FNYEAQ (reference sequence). The CDR3 totals 15 residues. The CDR3 bases are TGTGCTAGCAGCTTAGGAGCCGGCGCTAACTATGGCTACACCTTC. It yields the protein CASSLGAGANYGYTF.

The V call is TRBV25-1, the J call TRBJ1-5, with D tentatively TRBD1 (6 bases). The ends were cut back, 3 bases at V and 7 bases at J, with 10 bases in the middle. CDR1 is MGHDK and CDR2 is SYGVNS in the germline V gene. CDR3 length: 13 amino acids. CDR3 nucleotides: TGTGCCAGCAGTGACACAGGGCTCCAGCCCCAGCATTTT. Its translation is CASSDTGLQPQHF.

CDR3 nucleotide sequence: TGTGCCAGTAGTACGAGACAGTGGGTGTCCGACAATGAGCAGTTCTTC. Amino acids: CASSTRQWVSDNEQFF. The gene calls are TRBV19 and TRBJ2-1, with a tentative D call TRBD1 (5 bases). Germline V gene sequence: CDR1 LNHDA, CDR2 SQIVND (reference sequence). V lost 4 bases and J lost 5, with 18 bases in between. This CDR3 is built from 16 residues. Based on the CDR3 plus reference TRBV19 and TRBJ2-1, the full variable domain is DGGITQSPKYLFRKEGQNVTLSCEQNLNHDAMYWYRQDPGQGLRLIYYSQIVNDFQKGDIAEGYSVSREKKESFPLTVTSAQKNPTAFYLCASSTRQWVSDNEQFFGPGTRLTVL.

V is TRBV28 and J is TRBJ1-2; the D gene is possibly TRBD1 (5 bases). Germline V CDR1 and CDR2: MDHEN, SYDVKM. The CDR3 extends over 13 amino acids. V lost 3 bases and J lost 8, with 13 bases in between. The CDR3: CASSFLGGIGYTF. The DNA for the CDR3 is TGTGCCAGCAGTTTCCTGGGGGGTATAGGCTACACCTTC.

The V call is TRBV7-9, the J call TRBJ2-7, with TRBD1 matching over 9 bases. The V segment lost 5 bases and the J segment 3 bases; nucleotides outside the gene matches: 2. Germline assignment: CDR1 SEHNR and CDR2 FQNEAQ (reference sequence). The CDR3 is 13 residues long. CDR3 residues: CASSRDRDYEQYF. CDR3 bases: TGTGCCAGCAGCCGGGACAGGGACTACGAGCAGTACTTC. The entire variable domain, with the rest obtained from reference TRBV7-9 and TRBJ2-7, is as follows: DTGVSQNPRHKITKRGQNVTFRCDPISEHNRLYWYRQTLGQGPEFLTYFQNEAQLEKSRLLSDRFSAERPKGSFSTLEIQRTEQGDSAMYLCASSRDRDYEQYFGPGTRLTVT.

The chain employs TRBV10-3 and TRBJ2-7, with 8 nucleotides matching TRBD1. The germline V gene has CDR1 ENHRY and CDR2 SYGVKD. The trim removed 5 bases at V and 1 base at J, leaving 1 base unmatched. The CDR3 is 13 amino acids. CDR3 bases: TGTGCCATCAGTCAGGGGGCGTCCTACGAGCAGTACTTC. Its translation: CAISQGASYEQYF.

To note about this clone: The DNA is omitted, as the CDR3 cannot be located on it reliably, and the CDR3 follows TCRdb's listing. V usage is TRBV19 and J usage is TRBJ2-7; the table assigns TRBD1, which was not confirmed against the DNA. Germline lookup yields CDR1 LNHDA and CDR2 SQIVND (reference sequence). Including both end residues, the CDR3 is 16 amino acids long. CDR3 residues: CASSPGWGQGAIALNF.

The V gene is TRBV7-9, the J gene TRBJ2-7, with a tentative D call TRBD1 (6 bases). V was clipped by 5 bases and J by 4 bases, with 18 bases between them. This CDR3 comprises 15 residues. From germline, CDR1 is SEHNR and CDR2 FQNEAQ (reference sequence). The CDR3 DNA sequence: TGTGCCAGCAGCCCTGGGGGCTCTCTGCGGTACGAGCAGTACTTC. Its protein product is CASSPGGSLRYEQYF.

The chain carries TRBV12-5 and TRBJ2-4, with 7 bases identical to TRBD1. Germline loops: CDR1 LGHNT, CDR2 FRNRAP. J lost 7 bases, V lost 6 bases, and 6 bases had no gene match. The CDR3 spans 13 residues. CDR3 sequence: CASGLGTENIQYF. CDR3 nucleotides: TGTGCTAGTGGACTCGGGACAGAGAACATTCAGTACTTC.

The V call is TRBV5-5, the J call TRBJ1-6; tentative D call: TRBD1 (5 bases). The CDR3 is 15 residues long. V was clipped by 0 bases and J by 5 bases, with 9 bases between them. Per germline, CDR1 SGHKS and CDR2 YYEKEE (reference sequence). CDR3 sequence: CASSLEGFDNSPLHF. The DNA for the CDR3 is TGTGCCAGCAGCTTGGAGGGGTTCGATAATTCACCCCTCCACTTT.

The V gene is TRBV5-1, the J gene TRBJ1-2, with TRBD1 matching over 8 bases. This CDR3 has 14 amino acids. Losses at the gene ends were 1 base for V and 7 bases for J; bases not matched to a gene: 6. CDR1 and CDR2 from the germline V gene are SGHRS and YFSETQ. The CDR3 loop is CASSLWAGGSGYTF. CDR3 coding DNA: TGCGCCAGCAGCTTGTGGGCAGGGGGCTCTGGCTACACCTTC.

The chain joins TRBV30 to TRBJ1-2; D gene unclear. The CDR3 is 11 residues long. V was cut by 2 bases and J by 4 bases, with 5 bases left in between. Looked up from germline, CDR1 is GTSNPN and CDR2 is SVGIG (reference sequence). This CDR3 reads CAWSRSYGYTF. DNA for the CDR3: TGTGCCTGGAGTCGATCCTATGGCTACACCTTC.

The DNA of the CDR3 is TGTGCCAGCAGCTTGGCTGGAAGCTCCTACAATGAGCAGTTCTTC. Encoded protein: CASSLAGSSYNEQFF. This chain connects TRBV5-5 to TRBJ2-1; D remains ambiguous. The germline V and J ends were trimmed by 0 bases and 0 bases, with 7 bases remaining between them. Per the germline V gene, CDR1 is SGHKS and CDR2 is YYEKEE (reference sequence). The CDR3 runs 15 residues.

The genes are TRBV3-1 (or the pseudogene TRBV3-2) and TRBJ1-1, with a possible D match to TRBD1 (5 bases). Trimming left V 4 bases short and J 2 bases short, with 14 bases between. The CDR3 length is 15 residues. Germline CDR1 LGHDT, CDR2 YNNKEL (reference sequence). The CDR3 bases are TGTGCCAGCAGCCGCGCCGGGACGTTTAACACTGAAGCTTTCTTT. Its protein is CASSRAGTFNTEAFF.

The chain is built from TRBV16 and TRBJ1-1; D unresolved. V lost 4 bases to trimming and J lost 1 base, with 7 bases between them. The CDR3 is 13 residues long. CDR1 and CDR2 from the germline V gene are KGHSY and FQNENV. This CDR3 is CASSRRGNTEAFF. CDR3 in DNA: TGTGCCAGCAGCCGCCGAGGGAACACTGAAGCTTTCTTT.

The chain's CDR3 is CASKGERDQPQHF. The CDR3 DNA reads as TGTGCCAGCAAGGGGGAAAGGGATCAGCCCCAGCATTTT. This chain uses TRBV2 with TRBJ1-5; tentatively, D is TRBD1 (6 bases). From germline, CDR1 is SNHLY and CDR2 FYNNEI. The ends were cut back, 7 bases at V and 5 bases at J, with 12 bases in the middle. The CDR3 contains 13 residues.

This chain uses TRBV24-1 with TRBJ2-3; TRBD2 matches at 10 bases. From germline, CDR1 is KGHDR and CDR2 SFDVKD. V lost 1 base and J lost 0; bases outside the gene matches: 6. CDR3 length: 18 residues. This CDR3 is CATSDFRTSGQSTDTQYF. The DNA of the CDR3 is TGTGCCACCAGTGATTTTAGGACTAGCGGCCAAAGCACAGATACGCAGTATTTT.

The V and J genes are TRBV7-2 and TRBJ1-4; unclear D gene. Germline V CDR1 and CDR2: SGHTA, FQGNSA. V was trimmed by 6 bases and J by 8 bases, leaving 10 bases between them. The CDR3 runs to 12 residues. As DNA, the CDR3 is TGTGCCAGCAGTCGAAGTGGCGAAAAACTGTTTTTT. Translating it yields CASSRSGEKLFF. Filled out from reference TRBV7-2 and TRBJ1-4, the complete variable domain reads GAGVSQSPSNKVTEKGKDVELRCDPISGHTALYWYRQSLGQGLEFLIYFQGNSAPDKSGLPSDRFSAERTGGSVSTLTIQRTQQEDSAVYLCASSRSGEKLFFGSGTQLSVL.

The rearrangement joins TRBV6-2 or TRBV6-3 to TRBJ1-3; D is undetermined. The CDR3 consists of 14 residues. V lost 6 bases and J lost 0, with 9 bases in between. CDR1 and CDR2 (germline): MNHEY, SVGEGT. The CDR3 nucleotides are TGTGCCAGCAGCCCCTTGTCCTCTGGAAACACCATATATTTT. Its translation: CASSPLSSGNTIYF.

The gene calls are TRBV6-2 or TRBV6-3 and TRBJ1-2; 8 bases map to TRBD1. The CDR3 extends over 14 amino acids. Losses at the gene ends were 5 bases for V and 4 bases for J; bases not matched to a gene: 6. Germline CDR1 and CDR2: MNHEY and SVGEGT. The DNA for the CDR3 is TGTGCCAGCAGTCCGGGACAGGCGATCTATGGCTACACCTTC. Amino acid sequence: CASSPGQAIYGYTF.

The chain is built from TRBV6-5 and TRBJ1-2; a possible D gene is TRBD1 (5 bases). Germline V gives CDR1 MNHEY, CDR2 SVGAGI. The CDR3 has 12 residues. The V and J ends lost 6 bases and 6 bases respectively, with 11 bases between them. In DNA, the CDR3 is TGTGCCAGCAGCTTTCGACAGAATGGCTACACCTTC. It is translated as CASSFRQNGYTF.

This clone appeared a single time. The V gene is TRBV14, the J gene TRBJ1-2; no firm D call. Germline V CDR1 and CDR2: SGHDN, FVKESK. The CDR3 is 14 amino acids. Trimming stripped 4 bases from V and 2 bases from J, with 11 bases between. The CDR3 spells CASSLLGPNYGYTF. For the CDR3, the DNA is TGTGCCAGCAGCCTTCTAGGACCCAACTATGGCTACACCTTC. Full variable domain (remainder filled in from reference TRBV14 and TRBJ1-2): EAGVTQFPSHSVIEKGQTVTLRCDPISGHDNLYWYRRVMGKEIKFLLHFVKESKQDESGMPNNRFLAERTGGTYSTLKVQPAELEDSGVYFCASSLLGPNYGYTFGSGTRLTVV.

The CDR3 reads CASMVGVGTDTQYF. The DNA for the CDR3 is TGTGCCAGCATGGTAGGGGTCGGCACAGATACGCAGTATTTT. This sequence joins TRBV5-6 and TRBJ2-3, with TRBD1 as a possible D gene (5 bases). Germline lookup yields CDR1 SGHDT and CDR2 YYEEEE. Trimming pared 6 bases from V and 1 base from J, leaving 12 bases between. The CDR3 sequence is 14 residues long.

The chain joins TRBV11-3 to TRBJ2-3; D is ambiguous. CDR3 length: 12 residues. Germline loops: CDR1 SGHNT, CDR2 YENEEA. Trimming left V 3 bases short and J 3 bases short, with 4 bases between. CDR3 sequence: CASSFRTDTQYF. CDR3 in DNA: TGTGCCAGCAGCTTTCGTACAGATACGCAGTATTTT.

This chain joins TRBV5-4 and TRBJ2-2; the match to TRBD1 covers 12 bases. The trim removed 4 bases at V and 6 bases at J, leaving 7 bases unmatched. The CDR3 consists of 16 residues. Germline V gene sequence: CDR1 SGHNT, CDR2 YYREEE (reference sequence). Here the CDR3 reads CASSLGQGAYAGELFF. In nucleotides, the CDR3 is TGTGCCAGCAGCCTGGGACAGGGGGCGTACGCCGGGGAGCTGTTTTTT.